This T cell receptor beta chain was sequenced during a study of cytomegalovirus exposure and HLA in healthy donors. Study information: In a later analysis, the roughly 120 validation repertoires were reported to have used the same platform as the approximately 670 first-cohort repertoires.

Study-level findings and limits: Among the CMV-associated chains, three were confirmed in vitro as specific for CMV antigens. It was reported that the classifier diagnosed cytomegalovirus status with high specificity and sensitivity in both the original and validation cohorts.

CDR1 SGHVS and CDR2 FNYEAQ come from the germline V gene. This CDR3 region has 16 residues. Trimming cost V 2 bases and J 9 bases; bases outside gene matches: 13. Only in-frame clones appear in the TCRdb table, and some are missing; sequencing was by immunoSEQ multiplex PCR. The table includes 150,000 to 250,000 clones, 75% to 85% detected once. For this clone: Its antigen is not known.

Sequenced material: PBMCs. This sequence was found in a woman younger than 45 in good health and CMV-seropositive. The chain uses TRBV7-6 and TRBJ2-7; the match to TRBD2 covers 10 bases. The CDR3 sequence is CASSLSPSGSTLLQYF. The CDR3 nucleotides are TGTGCCAGCAGCTTAAGTCCTAGCGGGAGTACTTTGTTGCAGTACTTC.